This T cell receptor (beta chain) was recovered during a study of blood T cell repertoires in COVID-19. Across the study: Specimens from acute and convalescent COVID-19 originated in the United States, Italy and Spain. In each case, the material was cDNA or gDNA derived from T cells, B-cell-depleted T cells, or PBMCs.

The V end lost 3 bases, the J end lost 0 bases, and 8 bases lay between the germline ends. This CDR3 is built from 15 residues. Per germline, CDR1 MDHEN and CDR2 SYDVKM. Per the study methods: By means of reference gene primer amplification, nucleated cell counts were estimated. Sequenced by immunoSEQ multiplex PCR; TCRdb stores in-frame clones only, minus some. V, J and clone size are those of that table, while D and trimming were read from the DNA. The sample carries some 160,000 clones, around 90% recorded once. Sequenced: peripheral blood. The sequence was obtained from a man aged 50 or older who had recovered from COVID-19. The rearrangement joins TRBV28 to TRBJ2-2; D uncertain. In nucleotides, the CDR3 is TGTGCCAGCAGTTTGACACTTGCGAACACCGGGGAGCTGTTTTTT. Amino acid sequence: CASSLTLANTGELFF.